The 8 T cell receptor beta chains in this list originate from one sample, sequenced in a study of blood T cell repertoires in COVID-19. The assay was immunoSEQ multiplex PCR, and TCRdb's table has in-frame clones only and misses some. The profile shows about 100,000 clones, approximately 87% of them singletons. The source material was peripheral blood. These receptors were collected from a human donor in a cohort sampled during active COVID-19.

The rearrangement uses TRBV19 and TRBJ2-2; TRBD2 aligns across 8 bases. CDR1 is LNHDA and CDR2 is SQIVND in the germline V gene (reference sequence). V trimming: 0 bases; J trimming: 3 bases; junction bases outside the gene matches: 6. The CDR3 contains 17 residues. Written as DNA, the CDR3 is TGTGCCAGTAGTATAGATAGAGCGGGGGCGTACACCGGGGAGCTGTTTTTT. Its translation is CASSIDRAGAYTGELFF.

CDR3 loop: CASSQESRGGAISGELFF. The CDR3 DNA is TGCGCCAGCAGCCAAGAATCCCGCGGGGGGGCCATTTCCGGGGAGCTGTTTTTT. The chain links TRBV4-3 to TRBJ2-2; TRBD2 aligns across 9 bases. The germline V gene has CDR1 LGHNA and CDR2 YSLEER. The CDR3 is made up of 18 amino acids. J gave up 6 bases and V 0 bases, and 11 bases lay outside the gene matches.

This clone was counted once. The germline gene is not matched at one end of the junction; a read error may be the cause. J is TRBJ2-2 and V is TRBV7-9; maybe TRBD1 (5 bases). This CDR3 is built from 15 residues. Germline-derived CDR1 and CDR2 are SEHNR and FQNEAQ (reference sequence). This CDR3 is CASSLDSLSGGELFF. CDR3 nucleotide sequence: TGTGCCAGCAGTTTAGACAGCTTAAGTGGCGGGGAGCTGTTTTTT.

The chain recombines TRBV5-1 with TRBJ1-3, with D uncertain. Germline V lookup: CDR1 SGHRS, CDR2 YFSETQ. Trimming removed 0 bases at V and 0 bases at J, with 13 bases between. The CDR3 loop spans 17 amino acids. CDR3 DNA: TGCGCCAGCAGCTTGGCCGCGGTAGGAAACTCTGGAAACACCATATATTTT. This codes for CASSLAAVGNSGNTIYF. Variable domain in full (rest from reference TRBV5-1 and TRBJ1-3): KAGVTQTPRYLIKTRGQQVTLSCSPISGHRSVSWYQQTPGQGLQFLFEYFSETQRNKGNFPGRFSGRQFSNSRSEMNVSTLELGDSALYLCASSLAAVGNSGNTIYFGEGSWLTVV.

The V and J genes are TRBV6-2 or TRBV6-3 and TRBJ1-1; possibly TRBD1 for D (6 bases). In germline, CDR1 is MNHEY, CDR2 SVGEGT. V shed 6 bases and J shed 8 bases, with 19 bases lying between them. This CDR3 has 14 residues. CDR3 residues: CASSPGQFPEEAFF. CDR3 coding DNA: TGTGCCAGCAGCCCCGGACAGTTCCCTGAAGAAGCTTTCTTT.

The chain joins TRBV7-8 to TRBJ1-1; D remains ambiguous. This CDR3 has 13 residues. Germline CDR1 is SGHVS and CDR2 is FQNEAQ. V lost 1 base to trimming and J lost 8 bases, with 11 bases between them. CDR3 residues: CASSLVGRLEAFF. For the CDR3, the DNA is TGTGCCAGCAGCTTAGTAGGGAGGTTAGAAGCTTTCTTT.

The V and J genes are TRBV18 and TRBJ2-1, with TRBD1 as a possible D gene (6 bases). The germline CDR1 and CDR2 sequences are KGHSH and LQKENI. The CDR3 spans 13 residues. Deletions cut 5 bases from V and 9 bases from J, with 14 bases between. The CDR3 coding sequence is TGTGCCAGCTCAACCGTTACAGGGAGTGAGCAGTTCTTC. The encoded protein is CASSTVTGSEQFF.

The chain uses TRBV6-6 and TRBJ2-7; 8 bases are a match to TRBD1. The CDR3 spans 15 residues. V trimming: 7 bases; J trimming: 6 bases; junction bases outside the gene matches: 14. From germline, CDR1 is MNHNY and CDR2 SVGAGI (reference sequence). CDR3 sequence: CASTPVGQGIIEQYF. The CDR3 DNA reads as TGTGCCAGCACCCCAGTTGGACAGGGAATAATCGAGCAGTACTTC.